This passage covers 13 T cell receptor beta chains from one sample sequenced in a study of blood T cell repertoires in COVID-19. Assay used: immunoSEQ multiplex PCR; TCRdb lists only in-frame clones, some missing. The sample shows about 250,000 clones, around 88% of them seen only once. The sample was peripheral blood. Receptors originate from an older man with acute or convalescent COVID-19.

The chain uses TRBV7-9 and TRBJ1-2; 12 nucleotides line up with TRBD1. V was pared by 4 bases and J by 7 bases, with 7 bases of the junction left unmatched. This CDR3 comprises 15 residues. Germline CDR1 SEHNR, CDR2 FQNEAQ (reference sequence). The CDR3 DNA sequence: TGTGCCAGCAGCTCAATCGGGACAGGGGGCTTTGGCTACACCTTC. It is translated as CASSSIGTGGFGYTF.

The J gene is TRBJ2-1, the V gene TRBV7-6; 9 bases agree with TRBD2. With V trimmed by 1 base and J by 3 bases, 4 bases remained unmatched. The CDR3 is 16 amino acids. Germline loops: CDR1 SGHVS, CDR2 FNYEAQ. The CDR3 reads CASSLGGREVYNEQFF. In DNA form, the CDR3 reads TGTGCCAGCAGCTTAGGCGGGAGGGAAGTCTACAATGAGCAGTTCTTC.

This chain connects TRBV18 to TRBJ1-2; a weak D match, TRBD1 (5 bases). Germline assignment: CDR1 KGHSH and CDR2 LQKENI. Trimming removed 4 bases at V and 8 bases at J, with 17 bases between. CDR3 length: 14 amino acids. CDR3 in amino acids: CASSQRPTEHGYTF. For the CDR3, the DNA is TGTGCCAGCTCACAAAGACCGACAGAACACGGCTACACCTTC.

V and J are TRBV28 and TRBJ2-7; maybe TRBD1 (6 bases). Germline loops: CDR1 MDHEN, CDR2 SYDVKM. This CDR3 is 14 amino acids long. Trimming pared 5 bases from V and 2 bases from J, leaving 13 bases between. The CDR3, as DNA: TGTGCCAGCAGTCCAGGGGTCCAAACCTACGAGCAGTACTTC. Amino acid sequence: CASSPGVQTYEQYF.

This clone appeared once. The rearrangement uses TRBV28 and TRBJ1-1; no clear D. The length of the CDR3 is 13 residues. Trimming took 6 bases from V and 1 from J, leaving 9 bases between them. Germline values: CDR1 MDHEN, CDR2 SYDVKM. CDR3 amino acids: CASSTGKNTEAFF. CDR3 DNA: TGTGCCAGCAGCACCGGGAAGAACACTGAAGCTTTCTTT.

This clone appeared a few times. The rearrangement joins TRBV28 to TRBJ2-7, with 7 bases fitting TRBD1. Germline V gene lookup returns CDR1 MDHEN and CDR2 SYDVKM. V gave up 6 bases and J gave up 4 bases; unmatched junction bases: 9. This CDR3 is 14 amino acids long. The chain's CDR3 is CASRTGTVLYEQYF. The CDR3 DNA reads TGTGCCAGCAGAACCGGGACAGTCCTTTACGAGCAGTACTTC.

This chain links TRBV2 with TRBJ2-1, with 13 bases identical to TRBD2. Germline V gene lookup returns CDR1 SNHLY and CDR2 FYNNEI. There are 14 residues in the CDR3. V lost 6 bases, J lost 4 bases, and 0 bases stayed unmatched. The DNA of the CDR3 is TGTGCCAGCAGACTAGCGGGAGGGTACAATGAGCAGTTCTTC. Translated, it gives CASRLAGGYNEQFF.

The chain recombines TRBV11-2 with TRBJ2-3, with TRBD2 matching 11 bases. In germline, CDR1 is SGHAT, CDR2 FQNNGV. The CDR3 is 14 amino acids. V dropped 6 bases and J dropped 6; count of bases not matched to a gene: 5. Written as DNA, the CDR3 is TGTGCCAGCAGACTCGGGACTAGCGGCGATACGCAGTATTTT. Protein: CASRLGTSGDTQYF. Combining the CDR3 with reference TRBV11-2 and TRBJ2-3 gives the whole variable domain EAGVAQSPRYKIIEKRQSVAFWCNPISGHATLYWYQQILGQGPKLLIQFQNNGVVDDSQLPKDRFSAERLKGVDSTLKIQPAKLEDSAVYLCASRLGTSGDTQYFGPGTRLTVL.

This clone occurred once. In DNA form, the CDR3 reads TGTGCCAGCAGTTCACAGGACAGTCGGGTTACCATATATTTT. This gives the protein CASSSQDSRVTIYF. V usage is TRBV28 and J usage is TRBJ1-3; weak D call: TRBD1 (6 bases). Trimming stripped 4 bases from V and 10 bases from J, with 17 bases between. Germline CDR1 reads MDHEN; CDR2 reads SYDVKM. The CDR3 contains 14 residues.

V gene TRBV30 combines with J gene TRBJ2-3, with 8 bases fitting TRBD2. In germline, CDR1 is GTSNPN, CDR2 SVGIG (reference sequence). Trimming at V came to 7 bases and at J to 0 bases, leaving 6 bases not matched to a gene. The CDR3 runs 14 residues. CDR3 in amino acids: CAYIAGLSTDTQYF. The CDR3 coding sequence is TGTGCCTATATAGCGGGGCTAAGCACAGATACGCAGTATTTT. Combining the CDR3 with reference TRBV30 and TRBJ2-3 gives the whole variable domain SQTIHQWPATLVQPVGSPLSLECTVEGTSNPNLYWYRQAAGRGLQLLFYSVGIGQISSEVPQNLSASRPQDRQFILSSKKLLLSDSGFYLCAYIAGLSTDTQYFGPGTRLTVL.

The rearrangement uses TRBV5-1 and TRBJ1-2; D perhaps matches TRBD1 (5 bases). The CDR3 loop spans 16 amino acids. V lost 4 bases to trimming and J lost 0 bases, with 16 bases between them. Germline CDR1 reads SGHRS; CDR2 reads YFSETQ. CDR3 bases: TGCGCCAGCAGCCCACAACCCGACAGCACTAACTATGGCTACACCTTC. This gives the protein CASSPQPDSTNYGYTF. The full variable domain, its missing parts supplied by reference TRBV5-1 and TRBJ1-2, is KAGVTQTPRYLIKTRGQQVTLSCSPISGHRSVSWYQQTPGQGLQFLFEYFSETQRNKGNFPGRFSGRQFSNSRSEMNVSTLELGDSALYLCASSPQPDSTNYGYTFGSGTRLTVV.

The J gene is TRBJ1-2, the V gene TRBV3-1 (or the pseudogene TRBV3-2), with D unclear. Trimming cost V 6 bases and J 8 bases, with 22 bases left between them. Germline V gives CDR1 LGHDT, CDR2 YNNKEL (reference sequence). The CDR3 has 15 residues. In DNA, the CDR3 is TGTGCCAGCAGACCCCGGGATCACCCTGGAGGGGGCTACACCTTC. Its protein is CASRPRDHPGGGYTF.

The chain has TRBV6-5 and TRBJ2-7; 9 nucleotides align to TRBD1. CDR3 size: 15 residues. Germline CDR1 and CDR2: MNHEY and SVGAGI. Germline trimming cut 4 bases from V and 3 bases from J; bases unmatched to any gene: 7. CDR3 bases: TGTGCCAGCAGTTGGACAGGGGATGGAGGCTACGAGCAGTACTTC. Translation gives CASSWTGDGGYEQYF.